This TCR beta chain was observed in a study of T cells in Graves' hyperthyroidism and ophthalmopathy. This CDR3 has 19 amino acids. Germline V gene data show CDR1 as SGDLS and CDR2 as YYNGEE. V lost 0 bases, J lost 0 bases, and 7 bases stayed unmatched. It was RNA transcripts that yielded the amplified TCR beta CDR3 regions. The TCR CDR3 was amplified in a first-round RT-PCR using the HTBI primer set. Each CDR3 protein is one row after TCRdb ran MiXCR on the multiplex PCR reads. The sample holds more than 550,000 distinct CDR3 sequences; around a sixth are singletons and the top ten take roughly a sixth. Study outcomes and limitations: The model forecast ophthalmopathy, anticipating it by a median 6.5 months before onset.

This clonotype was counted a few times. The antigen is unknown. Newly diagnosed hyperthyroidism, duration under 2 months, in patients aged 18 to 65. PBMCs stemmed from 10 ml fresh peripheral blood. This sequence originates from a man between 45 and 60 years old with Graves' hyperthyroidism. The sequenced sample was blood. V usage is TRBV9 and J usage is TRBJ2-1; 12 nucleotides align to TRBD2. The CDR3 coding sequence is TGTGCCAGCAGCGTAGCTCCCGGACTAGCGGGGAGCTCCTACAATGAGCAGTTCTTC. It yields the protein CASSVAPGLAGSSYNEQFF.